Listed here are 26 T cell receptor beta chains from one sample, sequenced in a study of lung T cells in sarcoidosis with Löfgren's syndrome. Each CDR3 protein gets one entry after TCRdb re-called the reads with MiXCR. The table shows more than 50,000 distinct CDR3 sequences, with 21% occurring only once. The specimen sequenced was CD4+ T cells from PBMCs. Source of these receptors: a human donor with sarcoidosis (Löfgren's syndrome or another form), or a control subject (not recorded which).

This clonotype occurred a few times. This chain links TRBV19 with TRBJ2-1; TRBD2 matches at 10 bases. Per the germline V gene, CDR1 is LNHDA and CDR2 is SQIVND (reference sequence). This CDR3 is built from 14 residues. V shed 6 bases, J shed 8 bases, and the junction held 7 bases outside the gene matches. CDR3 nucleotides: TGTGCCAGTAGGGGGGCTAGCGGGAGTCATGAGCAGTTCTTC. Its protein product is CASRGASGSHEQFF.

This clonotype occurred a few times. The chain links TRBV20-1 to TRBJ2-1, with D perhaps TRBD1 or TRBD2 (6 bases each). This CDR3 is built from 15 residues. Germline loops: CDR1 DFQATT, CDR2 SNEGSKA (reference sequence). The germline V and J ends were trimmed by 0 bases and 7 bases, with 16 bases remaining between them. This chain's CDR3 is CSARDREGGGNEQFF. The CDR3 bases are TGCAGTGCTAGAGATCGAGAGGGGGGTGGAAATGAGCAGTTCTTC.

This clonotype was counted many times. In DNA form, the CDR3 reads TGTGCCAGCAGTTTGAAAACCCAGGGAAATCAGCCCCAGCATTTT. This encodes CASSLKTQGNQPQHF. The chain is built from TRBV28 and TRBJ1-5; TRBD1 is a possible D gene (5 bases). CDR1 MDHEN and CDR2 SYDVKM come from the germline V gene. With 3 bases removed from V and 4 bases from J, the gap between germline ends came to 13 bases. The CDR3 is made up of 15 amino acids.

The genes are TRBV5-1 and TRBJ1-5; a weak D match, TRBD1 (6 bases). Trimming pared 7 bases from V and 0 bases from J, leaving 14 bases between. Germline values: CDR1 SGHRS, CDR2 YFSETQ. CDR3 length equals 15 residues. The CDR3 loop reads CASSKTGDSNQPQHF. The CDR3 DNA follows: TGCGCCAGCTCAAAGACAGGCGATAGCAATCAGCCCCAGCATTTT.

The sample holds many counts of this clonotype. This sequence joins TRBV2 and TRBJ1-4; D is possibly TRBD1 (6 bases). The germline CDR1 and CDR2 sequences are SNHLY and FYNNEI. The CDR3 runs to 12 residues. The germline V and J ends were trimmed by 10 bases and 3 bases, with 9 bases remaining between them. CDR3 DNA: TGTGCCACCCAGGGGCCTAATGAAAAACTGTTTTTT. Residues: CATQGPNEKLFF.

This clonotype appeared many times. The rearrangement links TRBV28 to TRBJ2-3, with D possibly matching TRBD1 (6 bases). The V gene's germline CDR1 is MDHEN and CDR2 SYDVKM. The CDR3 extends over 14 amino acids. Trimming shortened V by 8 bases and J by 4 bases, and 16 bases separated the two germline ends. The CDR3 sequence: CASARGVYADTQYF. CDR3 sequence (DNA): TGTGCCAGCGCCAGGGGAGTGTACGCAGATACGCAGTATTTT.

To note about this clonotype: Given a much more abundant clone one base away, this may be a read error. The rearrangement links TRBV20-1 to TRBJ2-5; the D is unclear. Per germline, CDR1 DFQATT and CDR2 SNEGSKA (reference sequence). The CDR3 is 15 residues long. The CDR3 sequence: CSASVPRAVQGTQYF. DNA of the CDR3: TGCAGTGCTTCCGTTCCCCGGGCAGTACAAGGGACCCAGTACTTC.

V and J are TRBV11-3 and TRBJ2-1; 8 positions match TRBD1. The CDR3 spans 15 residues. From germline, CDR1 is SGHNT and CDR2 YENEEA. Losses at the gene ends were 5 bases for V and 5 bases for J; bases not matched to a gene: 8. The CDR3 DNA reads as TGTGCCAGCAGCCCTGGCAGGGGGCAGAACAATGAGCAGTTCTTC. Protein: CASSPGRGQNNEQFF.

This clonotype was counted at least ten times. The CDR3 region has the DNA TGTGCCAGCACCCGAAGGGTTTTAGAGTCACCCCTCCACTTT. Encoded protein: CASTRRVLESPLHF. This sequence joins TRBV28 and TRBJ1-6, with no clear D. Germline-derived CDR1 and CDR2 are MDHEN and SYDVKM. The CDR3 length is 14 residues. Deletions cut 7 bases from V and 10 bases from J, with 17 bases between.

Many counts were recorded for this clonotype. The chain links TRBV2 to TRBJ2-1; 13 bases are shared with TRBD2. Germline CDR1 reads SNHLY; CDR2 reads FYNNEI. Unmatched junction bases numbered 6, after V lost 3 bases and J lost 4 bases. This CDR3 has 17 residues. CDR3 sequence: CASSERLGLAGYNEQFF. Here the CDR3 DNA reads TGTGCCAGCAGTGAGAGGCTGGGACTAGCGGGGTACAATGAGCAGTTCTTC.

The CDR3 here is CAISDHQGAGEKLFF. Written as DNA, the CDR3 is TGTGCCATCAGTGATCACCAGGGGGCAGGGGAAAAACTGTTTTTT. J is TRBJ1-4 and V is TRBV10-3; 8 nucleotides match TRBD1. This CDR3 has 15 residues. Germline V gene lookup returns CDR1 ENHRY and CDR2 SYGVKD. V shed 3 bases and J 8 bases; nucleotides not matched to a gene: 8.

In this sample, this clonotype turned up many times. The rearrangement uses TRBV7-6 and TRBJ1-5; D may be TRBD1 (5 bases). V was pared by 5 bases and J by 5 bases, with 10 bases between. From germline, CDR1 is SGHVS and CDR2 FNYEAQ. CDR3 length: 13 residues. The CDR3 coding sequence is TGTGCCAGCAGCCTGGGACTGCATCAGCCCCAGCATTTT. Translated, it gives CASSLGLHQPQHF.

The chain couples TRBV11-2 to TRBJ2-5; the D is unclear. V lost 4 bases and J lost 5, with 14 bases in between. From germline, CDR1 is SGHAT and CDR2 FQNNGV. This CDR3 is 14 amino acids long. CDR3 region: CASSSLPTGETQYF. CDR3 nucleotide sequence: TGTGCCAGCAGCTCTCTACCGACCGGGGAGACCCAGTACTTC.

This clonotype appeared many times. The CDR3 DNA reads TGCAGCACCCATAGATCGGGCTACAATGAGCAGTTCTTC. This gives the protein CSTHRSGYNEQFF. V gene TRBV29-1 combines with J gene TRBJ2-1; D not resolved. In germline, CDR1 is SQVTM, CDR2 ANQGSEA. The CDR3 spans 13 residues. Trimming cost V 8 bases and J 3 bases, with 14 bases left between them.

About this clonotype itself: A much larger clone sits a single nucleotide away, making a read error possible. The V call is TRBV28, the J call TRBJ1-5, with 7 bases that match TRBD1. This CDR3 spans 13 amino acids. CDR1 and CDR2 (germline): MDHEN, SYDVKM. CDR3 bases: TGTACCAGCAGCTTACAGGGGAGGCAGCCCCAGCATTTT. Protein: CTSSLQGRQPQHF.

This clonotype came up many times. The V gene is TRBV28, the J gene TRBJ2-7; tentatively, D is TRBD1 (5 bases). Germline V lookup: CDR1 MDHEN, CDR2 SYDVKM. Trimming left V 5 bases short and J 5 bases short, with 16 bases between. The CDR3 sequence is 14 residues long. The CDR3 sequence is CASSLGPRVHEQYF. The CDR3 DNA sequence: TGTGCCAGCAGTCTAGGCCCCAGGGTCCACGAGCAGTACTTC. Complete variable domain (other parts from reference TRBV28 and TRBJ2-7): DVKVTQSSRYLVKRTGEKVFLECVQDMDHENMFWYRQDPGLGLRLIYFSYDVKMKEKGDIPEGYSVSREKKERFSLILESASTNQTSMYLCASSLGPRVHEQYFGPGTRLTVT.

This clonotype has just a few counts. The chain links TRBV18 to TRBJ1-3; D call uncertain. The ends were cut back, 2 bases at V and 3 bases at J, with 2 bases in the middle. The CDR3 contains 12 residues. Germline CDR1 is KGHSH and CDR2 is LQKENI. DNA for the CDR3: TGTGCCAGCTCACCAGATGGAAACACCATATATTTT. Protein product: CASSPDGNTIYF.

Ten or more counts support this clonotype. V usage is TRBV20-1 and J usage is TRBJ1-5, with D perhaps matching TRBD1 (6 bases). Germline-derived CDR1 and CDR2 are DFQATT and SNEGSKA (reference sequence). The V gene lost 2 bases and the J gene lost 4 bases, with 15 bases spanning the gap. The CDR3 consists of 15 residues. CDR3 protein: CSARPPGQPNQPQHF. The DNA for the CDR3 is TGCAGTGCTAGACCCCCGGGACAACCTAATCAGCCCCAGCATTTT.

This clonotype was seen ten or more times. Mismatch with germline at one junction end may stem from a read error. This sequence joins TRBV7-2 and TRBJ2-7; TRBD2 aligns across 10 bases. Germline loops: CDR1 SGHTA, CDR2 FQGNSA. The CDR3 runs to 16 residues. The DNA of the CDR3 is TGTGCCAGCAACTTACTACCTAGCGGGAGCTCCTACGAGCAGTACTTC. It is translated as CASNLLPSGSSYEQYF.

This clonotype was seen more than once but under ten times. The gene calls are TRBV18 and TRBJ2-3; D may be TRBD1 (6 bases). With 6 bases removed from V and 4 bases from J, the gap between germline ends came to 14 bases. Germline loops: CDR1 KGHSH, CDR2 LQKENI. CDR3 length: 14 residues. CDR3 sequence (DNA): TGTGCCAGCTCGCAACAGGGAGCCCCAGATACGCAGTATTTT. This encodes CASSQQGAPDTQYF.

The sample holds many counts of this clonotype. At one end, the junction sequence differs from germline, possibly due to a read error. The chain is built from TRBV7-7 and TRBJ2-3; D remains ambiguous. The germline CDR1 and CDR2 sequences are SSHAT and FNYEAQ (reference sequence). The CDR3 has 14 residues. The CDR3 loop is CASSLRVSTDTQYF. In DNA form, the CDR3 reads TGTGCTAGCAGCTTAAGGGTTAGCACAGATACGCAGTATTTT. The full variable domain, its missing parts supplied by reference TRBV7-7 and TRBJ2-3, is GAGVSQSPRYKVTKRGQDVTLRCDPISSHATLYWYQQALGQGPEFLTYFNYEAQPDKSGLPSDRFSAERPEGSISTLTIQRTEQRDSAMYRCASSLRVSTDTQYFGPGTRLTVL.

This clonotype was observed a handful of times. The chain is built from TRBV5-1 and TRBJ2-3, with no clear D. There are 14 residues in the CDR3. Trimming left V 0 bases short and J 9 bases short, with 14 bases between. The V gene's germline CDR1 is SGHRS and CDR2 YFSETQ. The CDR3 DNA reads as TGCGCCAGCAGCTTGGACAGTAGGGCCGGGACGCAGTATTTT. This encodes CASSLDSRAGTQYF.

In this sample, this clonotype turned up a few times. DNA of the CDR3: TGCAGCGTTGCTAGGCGGGAGGTGGGCACAGATACGCAGTATTTT. It translates to CSVARREVGTDTQYF. This chain uses TRBV29-1 with TRBJ2-3; 8 bases are a match to TRBD2. Germline V gene lookup returns CDR1 SQVTM and CDR2 ANQGSEA. Trimming cost V 4 bases and J 1 base; bases outside gene matches: 7. This CDR3 spans 15 amino acids.

This clonotype was observed at least ten times. The genes are TRBV6-1 and TRBJ2-3; either TRBD1 or TRBD2 may supply D (5 bases each). The germline V gene has CDR1 MNHNS and CDR2 SASEGT. The ends were cut back, 6 bases at V and 7 bases at J, with 17 bases in the middle. This CDR3 has 14 residues. The CDR3 is CASSREIGKNTQYF. The DNA for the CDR3 is TGTGCCAGCAGCAGGGAAATCGGGAAAAATACGCAGTATTTT.

Points on this clonotype: A read error may explain this, as a much larger clone is one base away. The chain combines TRBV28 with TRBJ1-2; 11 nucleotides align to TRBD1. The CDR3 loop spans 15 amino acids. Germline CDR1 is MDHEN and CDR2 is SYDVKM. V dropped 3 bases and J dropped 8; count of bases not matched to a gene: 8. CDR3 sequence: CASSFGDRGFIGYTF. CDR3 nucleotides: TGTGCCAGCAGTTTTGGGGACAGGGGGTTCATAGGCTACACCTTC.

This clonotype was seen at least ten times. V usage is TRBV28 and J usage is TRBJ2-7; TRBD1 might be the D (5 bases). The germline V gene has CDR1 MDHEN and CDR2 SYDVKM. This CDR3 is 15 amino acids long. Deletions cut 5 bases from V and 5 bases from J, with 19 bases between. The CDR3 DNA sequence: TGTGCCAGCAGTCCCCCGGGCCGAGTAGGGGACGAGCAGTACTTC. Its protein product is CASSPPGRVGDEQYF.